These 26 T cell receptor beta chains came from one sample sequenced in a study of blood T cell repertoires in COVID-19. Only in-frame clones appear in the TCRdb table, and some are missing; sequencing was by immunoSEQ multiplex PCR. The sample lists tens of thousands of clones, 80% to 90% occurring once. Specimen: peripheral blood. The receptors come from a woman older than 75 with active or convalescent COVID-19.

As DNA, the CDR3 is TGTGCCACCGGGACTAGCGGGGGGGCAGGGGAGACCCAGTACTTC. This sequence encodes CATGTSGGAGETQYF. J is TRBJ2-5 and V is TRBV19, with 16 positions matching TRBD2. Germline CDR1 is LNHDA and CDR2 is SQIVND (reference sequence). V was clipped by 10 bases and J by 5 bases; unmatched bases: 7. CDR3 length equals 15 residues.

J is TRBJ1-1 and V is TRBV19, with 9 bases aligning to TRBD1. Per germline, CDR1 LNHDA and CDR2 SQIVND (reference sequence). The trim removed 3 bases at V and 6 bases at J, leaving 5 bases unmatched. This CDR3 region has 14 residues. CDR3 in DNA: TGTGCCAGTAGTATCCCCGGGACAGGGCCTGAAGCTTTCTTT. It translates to CASSIPGTGPEAFF.

The rearrangement links TRBV6-1 to TRBJ1-2; 8 nucleotides match TRBD1. Looked up from germline, CDR1 is MNHNS and CDR2 is SASEGT. V dropped 2 bases and J dropped 3; count of bases not matched to a gene: 8. The CDR3 has 16 residues. The CDR3 protein is CASSELGQGGYYGYTF. The CDR3 nucleotides are TGTGCCAGCAGTGAACTAGGACAGGGCGGGTACTATGGCTACACCTTC.

The V and J genes are TRBV2 and TRBJ1-5; possible D gene TRBD1, 6 bases. Trimming removed 1 base at V and 2 bases at J, with 12 bases between. Germline values: CDR1 SNHLY, CDR2 FYNNEI. The CDR3 sequence is 16 residues long. The CDR3 DNA is TGTGCCAGCAGTGAAGACAGGGCGGTAGGCAATCAGCCCCAGCATTTT. It yields the protein CASSEDRAVGNQPQHF.

The chain joins TRBV27 to TRBJ1-6; 9 bases match TRBD1. The germline CDR1 and CDR2 sequences are MNHEY and SMNVEV (reference sequence). CDR3 length: 16 amino acids. J gave up 8 bases and V 6 bases, and 11 bases lay outside the gene matches. CDR3 nucleotides: TGTGCCAGCAGAGCTCTCCGGGACAGGGTTGATTCACCCCTCCACTTT. It yields the protein CASRALRDRVDSPLHF.

This chain links TRBV6-5 with TRBJ1-5; D is unclear. This CDR3 is built from 14 residues. Trimming removed 6 bases at V and 0 bases at J, with 9 bases between. Germline lookup yields CDR1 MNHEY and CDR2 SVGAGI. CDR3 sequence (DNA): TGTGCCAGCAGCCAGAAAGATAGCAATCAGCCCCAGCATTTT. Protein: CASSQKDSNQPQHF.

The chain has TRBV6-8 and TRBJ2-5; TRBD2 matches at 7 bases. This CDR3 contains 13 residues. The ends lost 6 bases at V and 2 bases at J; junction bases unmatched: 3. Germline CDR1 MNHGY, CDR2 SAAAGT. The CDR3: CASSGGGQETQYF. Written as DNA, the CDR3 is TGTGCCAGCAGCGGCGGGGGACAAGAGACCCAGTACTTC.

The genes are TRBV6-5 and TRBJ2-4, with D possibly TRBD1 on 6 matching bases. V lost 7 bases to trimming and J lost 4 bases, with 11 bases between them. The CDR3 has 13 amino acids. Germline V gives CDR1 MNHEY, CDR2 SVGAGI. The CDR3 loop is CASTQDRKNIQYF. Written as DNA, the CDR3 is TGTGCCAGCACCCAGGACAGAAAAAACATTCAGTACTTC.

The CDR3 sequence is CASTFGGSGANVLTF. CDR3 in DNA: TGTGCCAGCACCTTCGGGGGCTCTGGGGCCAACGTCCTGACTTTC. The J gene is TRBJ2-6, the V gene TRBV7-2; TRBD2 might be the D (6 bases). CDR3 length: 15 residues. V was pared by 7 bases and J by 0 bases, with 10 bases between. In germline, CDR1 is SGHTA, CDR2 FQGNSA.

The chain uses TRBV6-5 and TRBJ2-7; 7 bases map to TRBD1. This CDR3 region has 15 residues. The V gene's germline CDR1 is MNHEY and CDR2 SVGAGI. V lost 3 bases and J lost 4; bases outside the gene matches: 9. This CDR3 is CASSYIRDSYYEQYF. CDR3 nucleotides: TGTGCCAGCAGTTATATCCGGGACAGTTATTACGAGCAGTACTTC.

This chain joins TRBV9 and TRBJ1-4; no firm D call. This CDR3 has 15 residues. Trimming took off 0 bases at V and 0 bases at J, with 6 bases between the two ends. Germline lookup yields CDR1 SGDLS and CDR2 YYNGEE. In DNA form, the CDR3 reads TGTGCCAGCAGCGTAGACCCGGCAACTAATGAAAAACTGTTTTTT. It translates to CASSVDPATNEKLFF.

The V call is TRBV6-2 or TRBV6-3, the J call TRBJ2-3; possibly TRBD1 for D (6 bases). This CDR3 is 15 amino acids long. Germline CDR1 and CDR2: MNHEY and SVGEGT. V lost 2 bases and J 4 bases, leaving 13 bases between the germline ends. The CDR3 spells CASSYGRGKADTQYF. The CDR3 DNA sequence: TGTGCCAGCAGTTACGGCAGGGGTAAGGCAGATACGCAGTATTTT.

This clone was detected only once. J is TRBJ2-7 and V is TRBV11-2; D perhaps matches TRBD1 (5 bases). V lost 4 bases, J lost 0 bases, and 10 bases lay in between. Per germline, CDR1 SGHAT and CDR2 FQNNGV. The CDR3 is 14 amino acids. The CDR3 reads CASSYSTVSYEQYF. The CDR3 bases are TGTGCCAGCAGCTATTCGACAGTCTCCTACGAGCAGTACTTC.

This clone was seen a single time. The chain links TRBV10-3 to TRBJ2-5; a weak D match, TRBD2 (7 bases). The germline gives CDR1 ENHRY, CDR2 SYGVKD. V gave up 3 bases and J gave up 3 bases, with 14 bases separating them. The CDR3 covers 15 residues. The DNA for the CDR3 is TGTGCCATCAGTGAAAGGGGGGGTCGGAAAGAGACCCAGTACTTC. Translating it yields CAISERGGRKETQYF.

The chain joins TRBV11-2 to TRBJ2-6, with D maybe TRBD1 (6 bases). The CDR3 loop spans 15 amino acids. V shed 5 bases and J shed 2 bases, with 10 bases lying between them. Germline V lookup: CDR1 SGHAT, CDR2 FQNNGV. Here the CDR3 DNA reads TGTGCCAGCAGCCCACAGGGAGCTGGGGCCAACGTCCTGACTTTC. Its translation: CASSPQGAGANVLTF.

The genes are TRBV19 and TRBJ1-1; D is perhaps TRBD1 (5 bases). Trimming took 3 bases from V and 5 from J, leaving 19 bases between them. CDR1 is LNHDA and CDR2 is SQIVND in the germline V gene (reference sequence). The CDR3 covers 16 residues. DNA of the CDR3: TGTGCCAGTAGTATGTTGGGTCCGGGGGATGGGACTGAAGCTTTCTTT. Encoded protein: CASSMLGPGDGTEAFF.

The rearrangement uses TRBV6-5 and TRBJ2-5; 11 bases line up with TRBD2. CDR3 length: 15 amino acids. Germline CDR1 is MNHEY and CDR2 is SVGAGI. J lost 8 bases, V lost 7 bases, and 12 bases had no gene match. DNA of the CDR3: TGTGCCAGCAAACCTTTAGCGGGGGGGAAGAGAACCCAGTACTTC. It translates to CASKPLAGGKRTQYF.

The chain links TRBV6-5 to TRBJ1-2, with 10 bases identical to TRBD1. The ends lost 5 bases at V and 6 bases at J; junction bases unmatched: 3. Germline V CDR1 and CDR2: MNHEY, SVGAGI. This CDR3 comprises 13 residues. The CDR3 protein is CASSRQGANGYTF. The CDR3 bases are TGTGCCAGCAGTAGACAGGGGGCTAATGGCTACACCTTC.

J is TRBJ1-2 and V is TRBV6-2 or TRBV6-3; the D is unclear. Germline V gene lookup returns CDR1 MNHEY and CDR2 SVGEGT. The V end lost 0 bases, the J end lost 2 bases, and 10 bases lay between the germline ends. CDR3 size: 15 residues. CDR3 in DNA: TGTGCCAGCAGTTACTCGAAGGAGTTAAACTATGGCTACACCTTC. Translation: CASSYSKELNYGYTF.

The chain carries TRBV2 and TRBJ1-4; TRBD1 matches at 9 bases. The junction had 2 bases not matched to a gene; V was cut back by 3 bases and J by 0 bases. In germline, CDR1 is SNHLY, CDR2 FYNNEI. CDR3 length equals 16 residues. Here the CDR3 reads CASSERQGATNEKLFF. The CDR3 bases are TGTGCCAGCAGTGAGAGACAGGGGGCAACTAATGAAAAACTGTTTTTT.

J is TRBJ1-4 and V is TRBV7-9; D call uncertain. The germline V gene has CDR1 SEHNR and CDR2 FQNEAQ (reference sequence). Trimming removed 5 bases from V and 5 bases from J, with 15 bases in between. This CDR3 has 15 residues. This CDR3 is CASSPTEGANEKLFF. CDR3 DNA sequence: TGTGCCAGCAGCCCAACGGAGGGAGCGAATGAAAAACTGTTTTTT.

This chain uses TRBV2 with TRBJ2-5, with 14 bases lining up with TRBD2. The V and J ends lost 5 bases and 7 bases, in that order; junction bases with no gene match: 15. The germline CDR1 and CDR2 sequences are SNHLY and FYNNEI. The CDR3 contains 18 residues. The CDR3: CASSSGTGGLAGVGTQYF. CDR3 nucleotide sequence: TGTGCCAGCAGTTCCGGGACAGGGGGACTAGCGGGGGTCGGGACCCAGTACTTC.

The chain combines TRBV19 with TRBJ2-4, with D possibly being TRBD2 (7 bases). CDR1 is LNHDA and CDR2 is SQIVND in the germline V gene (reference sequence). V lost 7 bases, J lost 1 base, and 11 bases lay in between. This CDR3 has 14 residues. The CDR3 DNA follows: TGTGCCAGTATGGGGGGGCGTGCCAAAAACATTCAGTACTTC. Protein product: CASMGGRAKNIQYF.

This sequence joins TRBV18 and TRBJ2-2; TRBD2 agrees at 9 bases. V lost 1 base, J lost 2 bases, and 5 bases stayed unmatched. This CDR3 has 17 amino acids. Germline V gives CDR1 KGHSH, CDR2 LQKENI. The CDR3 loop reads CASSPLLAGINTGELFF. DNA of the CDR3: TGTGCCAGCTCACCACTCCTAGCGGGGATAAACACCGGGGAGCTGTTTTTT.

The rearrangement uses TRBV3-1 (or the pseudogene TRBV3-2) and TRBJ2-5, with D maybe TRBD1 (6 bases). The CDR3 loop spans 14 amino acids. V lost 1 base and J 5 bases, leaving 11 bases between the germline ends. Germline loops: CDR1 LGHDT, CDR2 YNNKEL (reference sequence). The CDR3 DNA is TGTGCCAGCAGCCAAGGGGGGCAGTCGGAGACCCAGTACTTC. Amino acid sequence: CASSQGGQSETQYF.

The chain couples TRBV12-3 or TRBV12-4 to TRBJ2-3, with D uncertain. This CDR3 has 13 amino acids. Trimming took 4 bases from V and 2 from J, leaving 7 bases between them. The CDR3, as DNA: TGTGCCAGCAGTTGGCGGTACACAGATACGCAGTATTTT. Amino acid sequence: CASSWRYTDTQYF.